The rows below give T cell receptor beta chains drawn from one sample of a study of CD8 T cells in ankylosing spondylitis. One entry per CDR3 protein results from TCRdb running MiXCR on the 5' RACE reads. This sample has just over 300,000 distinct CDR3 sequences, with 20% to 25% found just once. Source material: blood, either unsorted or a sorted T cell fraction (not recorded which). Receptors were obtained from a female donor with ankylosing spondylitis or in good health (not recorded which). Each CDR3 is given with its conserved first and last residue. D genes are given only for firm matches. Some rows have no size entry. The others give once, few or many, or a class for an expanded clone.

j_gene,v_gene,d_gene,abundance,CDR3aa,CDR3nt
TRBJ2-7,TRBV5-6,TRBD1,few,CASNLGTAYEQYF,TGTGCCAGCAACCTCGGGACAGCCTACGAGCAGTACTTC
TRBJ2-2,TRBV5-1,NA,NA,CASSLAQDAGELFF,TGCGCCAGCAGCTTGGCCCAGGACGCCGGGGAGCTGTTTTTT
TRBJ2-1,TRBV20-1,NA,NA,CSASGLYSTSYNEQFF,TGCAGTGCCTCCGGACTATACTCGACCTCCTACAATGAGCAGTTCTTC
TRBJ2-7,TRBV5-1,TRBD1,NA,CASSLVGTVDYEQYF,TGCGCCAGCAGCTTGGTCGGGACAGTAGACTATGAGCAGTACTTC
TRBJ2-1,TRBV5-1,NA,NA,CASSLGVPGASYNEQFF,TGCGCCAGCAGCTTGGGCGTTCCGGGAGCATCCTACAATGAGCAGTTCTTC
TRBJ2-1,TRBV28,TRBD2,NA,CASRTSGSHNEQFF,TGTGCCAGCAGGACTAGCGGGAGTCACAATGAGCAGTTCTTC
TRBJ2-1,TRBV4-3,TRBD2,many,CASSQTSGTGNEQFF,TGCGCCAGCAGCCAGACTAGCGGGACTGGCAATGAGCAGTTCTTC
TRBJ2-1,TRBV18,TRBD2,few,CASSPPVASGRWNEQFF,TGTGCCAGCTCACCACCTGTGGCTAGCGGGAGGTGGAATGAGCAGTTCTTC
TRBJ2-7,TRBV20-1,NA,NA,CSANRRDPYEQYF,TGCAGTGCGAACCGACGAGACCCCTACGAGCAGTACTTC
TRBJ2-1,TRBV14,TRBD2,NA,CASSQAGGPKFF,TGTGCCAGCAGCCAAGCGGGAGGGCCTAAGTTCTTC
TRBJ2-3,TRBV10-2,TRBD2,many,CASSERAGGEDTQYF,TGCGCCAGCAGTGAGAGAGCGGGAGGGGAAGATACGCAGTATTTT
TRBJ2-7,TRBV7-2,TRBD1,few,CASSSDRGRGYEQYF,TGTGCCAGCAGCTCCGACAGGGGGCGCGGGTACGAGCAGTACTTC
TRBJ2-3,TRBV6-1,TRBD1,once,CASSRGGRATGPIQYF,TGTGCCAGCAGCAGAGGGGGCCGTGCCACGGGGCCTATCCAGTATTTT
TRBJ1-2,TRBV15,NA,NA,CATSSPRAETLYGYTF,TGTGCCACCAGCAGCCCCAGGGCTGAAACCCTCTATGGCTACACCTTC
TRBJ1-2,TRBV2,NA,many,CASSREGGYTF,TGTGCCAGCAGCAGGGAGGGCGGCTACACCTTC
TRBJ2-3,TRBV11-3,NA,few,CASSPRPSDTQYF,TGTGCCAGCAGCCCCAGACCCTCAGATACGCAGTATTTT
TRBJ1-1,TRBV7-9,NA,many,CATTSQSGTEAFF,TGTGCCACTACATCCCAGAGTGGCACTGAAGCTTTCTTT
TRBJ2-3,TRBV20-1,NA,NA,CSANQGGQGTDTQYF,TGCAGTGCTAACCAAGGGGGGCAGGGCACAGATACGCAGTATTTT
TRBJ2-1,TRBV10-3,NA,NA,CAISARGKEDEQFF,TGTGCCATCAGTGCAAGGGGGAAGGAGGATGAGCAGTTCTTC
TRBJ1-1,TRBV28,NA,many,CASSLEEGRTEAFF,TGTGCCAGCAGTTTAGAGGAGGGCCGAACTGAAGCTTTCTTT
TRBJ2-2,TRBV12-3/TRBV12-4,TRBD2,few,CASSLSGRAAGELFF,TGTGCCAGCAGTTTAAGCGGGAGGGCCGCCGGGGAGCTGTTTTTT
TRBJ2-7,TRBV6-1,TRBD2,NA,CASSRSGRTYEQYF,TGTGCCAGCAGTAGAAGCGGGAGGACCTACGAGCAGTACTTC
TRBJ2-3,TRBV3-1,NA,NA,CASSLSGGWTDTQYF,TGTGCCAGCAGCCTTTCCGGTGGCTGGACAGATACGCAGTATTTT
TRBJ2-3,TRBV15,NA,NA,CATRLGGGTDTQYF,TGTGCCACCAGACTAGGAGGGGGCACAGATACGCAGTATTTT
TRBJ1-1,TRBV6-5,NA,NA,CASSYLGRDEAFF,TGTGCCAGCAGTTACCTGGGCCGCGATGAAGCTTTCTTT
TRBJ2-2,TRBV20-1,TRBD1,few,CSARTGTVTGELFF,TGCAGTGCTAGGACAGGGACGGTCACCGGGGAGCTGTTTTTT
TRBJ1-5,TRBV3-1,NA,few,CASSQDLGINQPQHF,TGTGCCAGCAGCCAAGATCTAGGGATTAATCAGCCCCAGCATTTT
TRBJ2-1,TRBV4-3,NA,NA,CASSPRRRSYNEQFF,TGCGCCAGCAGCCCGAGACGGCGGTCCTACAATGAGCAGTTCTTC
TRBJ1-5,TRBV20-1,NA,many,CSALGVSNQPQHF,TGCAGTGCCCTAGGGGTTAGCAATCAGCCCCAGCATTTT
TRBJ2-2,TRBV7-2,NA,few,CASSPRVAAGELFF,TGTGCCAGCAGCCCCCGGGTCGCCGCCGGGGAGCTGTTTTTT
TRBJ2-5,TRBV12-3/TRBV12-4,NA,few,CASSFNRETQYF,TGTGCCAGCAGTTTTAACCGAGAGACCCAGTACTTC
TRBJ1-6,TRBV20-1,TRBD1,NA,CSATTGRDSPLHF,TGCAGTGCCACGACAGGGAGAGACTCACCCCTCCACTTT
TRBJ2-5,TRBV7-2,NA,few,CASSLVVYQETQYF,TGTGCCAGCAGCTTAGTGGTGTACCAAGAGACCCAGTACTTC
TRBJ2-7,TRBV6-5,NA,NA,CASSYSNTGNGEQYF,TGTGCCAGCAGTTACTCGAACACAGGGAACGGCGAGCAGTACTTC
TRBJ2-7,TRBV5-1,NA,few,CASSFLLTITGLLAYEQYF,TGCGCCAGCAGCTTCCTACTAACGATCACAGGGCTGCTCGCCTACGAGCAGTACTTC
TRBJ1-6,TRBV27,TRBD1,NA,CASRGTGYSPLHF,TGTGCCAGCAGGGGGACAGGTTATTCACCCCTCCACTTT
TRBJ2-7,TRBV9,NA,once,CASSPAGKLYEQYF,TGTGCCAGCAGCCCGGCAGGGAAACTCTACGAGCAGTACTTC
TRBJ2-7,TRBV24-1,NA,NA,CATSRTDRHEQYF,TGTGCCACCAGTAGAACCGACAGGCACGAGCAGTACTTC
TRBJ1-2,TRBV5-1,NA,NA,CASTPDAGTQGDGYTF,TGCGCCAGCACCCCCGACGCAGGAACCCAAGGAGACGGCTACACCTTC
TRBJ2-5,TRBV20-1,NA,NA,CSAITGIGETQYF,TGCAGTGCCATAACAGGGATTGGGGAGACCCAGTACTTC
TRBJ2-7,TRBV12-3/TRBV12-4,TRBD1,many,CASSSLGPGQGYSEQYF,TGTGCCAGCAGTTCTCTGGGACCGGGACAGGGTTACTCGGAGCAGTACTTC
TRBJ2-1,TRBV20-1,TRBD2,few,CSAEGLAGSAQFF,TGCAGTGCAGAGGGACTAGCGGGTTCCGCGCAGTTCTTC